The 22 T cell receptor beta chains below all came from one sample that was sequenced in a study of neoadjuvant nivolumab and ipilimumab in lung cancer. The data were produced by immunoSEQ multiplex PCR, yet TCRdb's version contains in-frame clones alone and is incomplete. The table includes approximately 17,000 clones, roughly three quarters detected once. Sequencing used tumor tissue, obtained after neoadjuvant nivolumab, alone or with ipilimumab, at or shortly before surgery. The receptors were gathered from an adult with non-small cell lung cancer.

The chain is built from TRBV6-6 and TRBJ1-6, with TRBD1 matching over 10 bases. The germline CDR1 and CDR2 sequences are MNHNY and SVGAGI (reference sequence). This CDR3 spans 14 amino acids. J was trimmed by 11 bases and V by 7 bases; bases with no gene match: 8. DNA for the CDR3: TGTGCCAGCACCACAGGGACAGGGGCCACACCCCTCCACTTT. It encodes CASTTGTGATPLHF.

This clone was counted a single time. This chain links TRBV6-5 with TRBJ1-4, with TRBD1 as a possible D gene (6 bases). Trimming shortened V by 6 bases and J by 8 bases, and 13 bases separated the two germline ends. CDR3 length: 13 residues. CDR1 is MNHEY and CDR2 is SVGAGI in the germline V gene. The CDR3 here is CASRKGGEEKLFF. CDR3 nucleotide sequence: TGTGCCAGCAGAAAGGGGGGTGAAGAAAAACTGTTTTTT.

The V and J genes are TRBV10-3 and TRBJ2-7, with D unclear. Looked up from germline, CDR1 is ENHRY and CDR2 is SYGVKD. Trimming removed 2 bases from V and 3 bases from J, with 8 bases in between. The CDR3 contains 13 residues. The CDR3 DNA reads as TGTGCCATCAGTGAGCCTGGGATCTACGAGCAGTACTTC. The encoded protein is CAISEPGIYEQYF.

CDR3 nucleotide sequence: TGTGCCAGCAGCCCCGGACAGGGAAACACCATATATTTT. Translated: CASSPGQGNTIYF. The chain carries TRBV7-9 and TRBJ1-3; TRBD1 might be the D (6 bases). V gave up 5 bases and J gave up 4 bases, with 9 bases separating them. Germline CDR1 SEHNR, CDR2 FQNEAQ (reference sequence). The CDR3 loop spans 13 amino acids.

This clone was detected a few times. V usage is TRBV4-2 and J usage is TRBJ1-5, with D possibly being TRBD1 (5 bases). Germline CDR1 and CDR2: LGHNA and YNFKEQ. V gave up 0 bases and J gave up 3 bases, with 18 bases separating them. CDR3 size: 18 residues. In DNA form, the CDR3 reads TGTGCCAGCAGCCAAGATTGGCCTTTAGGACACCTCAATCAGCCCCAGCATTTT. It translates to CASSQDWPLGHLNQPQHF.

The chain uses TRBV29-1 and TRBJ1-1; D perhaps matches TRBD1 (5 bases). Trimming pared 7 bases from V and 0 bases from J, leaving 15 bases between. CDR3 size: 14 residues. Germline V lookup: CDR1 SQVTM, CDR2 ANQGSEA. CDR3 residues: CSGATGALNTEAFF. The CDR3 coding sequence is TGCAGCGGGGCAACCGGGGCACTGAACACTGAAGCTTTCTTT.

CDR3 DNA sequence: TGCAGCGTCCCCGGGACAGGTGGAACAGATACGCAGTATTTT. Translated, it gives CSVPGTGGTDTQYF. The gene calls are TRBV29-1 and TRBJ2-3, with TRBD1 matching 8 bases. The CDR3 has 14 residues. V lost 6 bases to trimming and J lost 3 bases; unmatched junction nucleotides: 8. Germline-derived CDR1 and CDR2 are SQVTM and ANQGSEA.

The J gene is TRBJ1-5, the V gene TRBV6-1; TRBD1 matches 7 bases. J lost 0 bases, V lost 7 bases, and 3 bases had no gene match. This CDR3 contains 14 residues. Germline CDR1 is MNHNS and CDR2 is SASEGT. The CDR3 sequence: CASNRGHSNQPQHF. The CDR3 DNA follows: TGTGCCAGCAACAGGGGACATAGCAATCAGCCCCAGCATTTT.

The chain joins TRBV29-1 to TRBJ2-5; TRBD1 agrees at 7 bases. V was pared by 6 bases and J by 4 bases, with 17 bases of the junction left unmatched. Germline-derived CDR1 and CDR2 are SQVTM and ANQGSEA. This CDR3 region has 16 residues. CDR3 coding DNA: TGCAGCGTGCCGGTGAGGCCCGGCAGGGGGTCAGAGACCCAGTACTTC. Its translation is CSVPVRPGRGSETQYF.

V is TRBV30 and J is TRBJ2-5; D perhaps matches TRBD1 (6 bases). The germline CDR1 and CDR2 sequences are GTSNPN and SVGIG (reference sequence). The CDR3 is 14 amino acids. Trimming shortened V by 3 bases and J by 7 bases, and 18 bases separated the two germline ends. The DNA of the CDR3 is TGTGCCTGGAGAGAGCGGCAGGGGATTGGGACCCAGTACTTC. Protein: CAWRERQGIGTQYF.

This clone was found a few times. The chain is built from TRBV6-5 and TRBJ2-5; 7 bases fit TRBD2. The junction had 2 bases not matched to a gene; V was cut back by 0 bases and J by 1 base. The length of the CDR3 is 15 residues. Per germline, CDR1 MNHEY and CDR2 SVGAGI. The CDR3 spells CASSYSGGSQETQYF. The CDR3 coding sequence is TGTGCCAGCAGTTACTCAGGCGGGAGCCAAGAGACCCAGTACTTC.

The gene calls are TRBV4-2 and TRBJ2-7, with TRBD2 matching over 10 bases. The CDR3 contains 15 residues. V shed 3 bases, J shed 3 bases, and the junction held 5 bases outside the gene matches. The germline V gene has CDR1 LGHNA and CDR2 YNFKEQ. The CDR3 protein is CASSQASGGHYEQYF. The DNA for the CDR3 is TGTGCCAGCAGCCAGGCTAGCGGGGGCCACTACGAGCAGTACTTC.

Judged by abundance, this clone is medium-sized (0.01 to 0.1%). The chain is built from TRBV2 and TRBJ1-1; tentative D call: TRBD1 (6 bases). This CDR3 contains 14 residues. Trimming stripped 3 bases from V and 3 bases from J, with 11 bases between. The V gene's germline CDR1 is SNHLY and CDR2 FYNNEI. The chain's CDR3 is CASSDQAGDTEAFF. Here the CDR3 DNA reads TGTGCCAGCAGTGATCAGGCAGGGGACACTGAAGCTTTCTTT.

The chain links TRBV7-6 to TRBJ1-2; D remains unclear. This CDR3 contains 13 residues. Germline CDR1 SGHVS, CDR2 FNYEAQ. The ends were cut back, 1 base at V and 8 bases at J, with 11 bases in the middle. DNA of the CDR3: TGTGCCAGCAGCTTAGAGGCGACGATAGGCTACACCTTC. Amino acid sequence: CASSLEATIGYTF. The variable domain in full, completed from reference TRBV7-6 and TRBJ1-2, reads GAGVSQSPRYKVTKRGQDVALRCDPISGHVSLYWYRQALGQGPEFLTYFNYEAQQDKSGLPNDRFSAERPEGSISTLTIQRTEQRDSAMYRCASSLEATIGYTFGSGTRLTVV.

This clone is medium-sized. V gene TRBV9 combines with J gene TRBJ1-1, with D unclear. From germline, CDR1 is SGDLS and CDR2 YYNGEE. V dropped 6 bases and J dropped 8 bases, with 14 bases sitting between them. CDR3 length: 12 residues. As DNA, the CDR3 is TGTGCCAGCAATCCGGAGGACGGCGAAGCTTTCTTT. It codes for CASNPEDGEAFF.

The rearrangement joins TRBV30 to TRBJ2-7; D remains unclear. The germline V gene has CDR1 GTSNPN and CDR2 SVGIG (reference sequence). The CDR3 has 12 residues. Trimming cost V 5 bases and J 2 bases, with 10 bases left between them. CDR3 sequence: CAWGPRPYEQYF. Written as DNA, the CDR3 is TGTGCCTGGGGTCCGAGACCCTACGAGCAGTACTTC.

V is TRBV29-1 and J is TRBJ1-1, with a weak D call TRBD1 (6 bases). Germline V gives CDR1 SQVTM, CDR2 ANQGSEA. The CDR3 sequence is 17 residues long. Trimming took off 0 bases at V and 0 bases at J, with 17 bases between the two ends. DNA for the CDR3: TGCAGCGTTGAAGAGAGGGGGAACACACCCCTGAACACTGAAGCTTTCTTT. This codes for CSVEERGNTPLNTEAFF.

The J gene is TRBJ1-1, the V gene TRBV7-2; tentative D call: TRBD1 (5 bases). The CDR3 spans 17 residues. Germline V gene data show CDR1 as SGHTA and CDR2 as FQGNSA. With 2 bases removed from V and 5 bases from J, the gap between germline ends came to 21 bases. The CDR3 DNA is TGTGCCAGCAGCTTAATCGAACTGGCTCGGGGCGGGACTGAAGCTTTCTTT. It yields the protein CASSLIELARGGTEAFF.

The V call is TRBV19, the J call TRBJ1-1; D gene uncertain. Between the trimmed V and J ends, which lost 5 bases and 0 bases, there was a span of 13 bases. Germline CDR1 and CDR2: LNHDA and SQIVND (reference sequence). The CDR3 sequence is 15 residues long. The CDR3 coding sequence is TGTGCCAGTAGTCACCAATTTACAGTGAACACTGAAGCTTTCTTT. This translates into CASSHQFTVNTEAFF.

The count of this clone is one. The gene calls are TRBV7-2 and TRBJ1-5; D might be TRBD1 (5 bases). Germline V gene sequence: CDR1 SGHTA, CDR2 FQGNSA. CDR3 length: 14 residues. V lost 0 bases to trimming and J lost 4 bases, with 7 bases between them. In DNA, the CDR3 is TGTGCCAGCAGCTTAGCTGGGGGAAATCAGCCCCAGCATTTT. As protein: CASSLAGGNQPQHF. Drawing the rest from reference TRBV7-2 and TRBJ1-5, the complete variable domain is GAGVSQSPSNKVTEKGKDVELRCDPISGHTALYWYRQSLGQGLEFLIYFQGNSAPDKSGLPSDRFSAERTGGSVSTLTIQRTQQEDSAVYLCASSLAGGNQPQHFGDGTRLSIL.

This chain uses TRBV11-1 with TRBJ2-7, with D perhaps TRBD1 (6 bases). Germline V gives CDR1 SGHAT, CDR2 FQDESV (reference sequence). The CDR3 loop spans 12 amino acids. V dropped 5 bases and J dropped 5 bases, with 10 bases sitting between them. CDR3 residues: CASSPGVHEQYF. CDR3 DNA: TGTGCCAGCAGCCCAGGGGTTCACGAGCAGTACTTC.

The chain employs TRBV11-3 and TRBJ2-1, with D perhaps TRBD2 (6 bases). The CDR3 is made up of 13 amino acids. V lost 3 bases and J 4 bases, leaving 7 bases between the germline ends. The germline V gene encodes CDR1 SGHNT and CDR2 YENEEA. CDR3 bases: TGTGCCAGCAGCTTTGGGACTTACAATGAGCAGTTCTTC. Translation gives CASSFGTYNEQFF.